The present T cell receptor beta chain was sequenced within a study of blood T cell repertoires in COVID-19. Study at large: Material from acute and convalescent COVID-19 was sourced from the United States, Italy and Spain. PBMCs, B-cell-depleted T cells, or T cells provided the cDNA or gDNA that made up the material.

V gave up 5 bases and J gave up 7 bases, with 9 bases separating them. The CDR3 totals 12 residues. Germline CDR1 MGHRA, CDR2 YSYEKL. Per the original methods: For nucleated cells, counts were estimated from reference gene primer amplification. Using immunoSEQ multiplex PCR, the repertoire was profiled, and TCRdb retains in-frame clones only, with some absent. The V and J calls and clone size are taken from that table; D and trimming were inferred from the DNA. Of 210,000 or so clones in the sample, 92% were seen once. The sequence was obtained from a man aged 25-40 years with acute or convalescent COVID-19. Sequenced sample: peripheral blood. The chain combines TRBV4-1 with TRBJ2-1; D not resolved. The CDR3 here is CASSYVRNEQFF. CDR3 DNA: TGCGCCAGCAGCTACGTACGGAATGAGCAGTTCTTC.